The entry below describes one T cell receptor beta chain. Many counts were recorded for this clonotype. No cognate antigen has been identified for it. Per-nucleotide qualities are absent, and no much larger clonotype sits a single base away. The sample's time point label, in plain terms: persistent/refractory GD, antithyroid drugs over 5 years with positive TRAb. RNA was extracted from PBMCs in TRIzol for both TCR sequencing and RNA sequencing. Graves' disease was diagnosed according to American Thyroid Association guidelines. Patients were recruited from an endocrinology department in Xi'an, China. Each patient gave 9 to 10 milliliters of peripheral blood, collected in an EDTA anticoagulant tube. Ficoll Paque Plus density gradient separation was used to isolate PBMCs, and no further T cell sorting was done. An Agilent 2100 Bioanalyzer and agarose gel were used to check RNA quality, and a NanoDrop 2000 was used to measure RNA concentration.

CDR1 and CDR2 are drawn from the germline V gene: MNHEY, SVGAGI. V drops 4 bases and J drops 1 base, leaving 5 bases in between. The CDR3 starts with the cysteine, ends with the phenylalanine, and has 13 residues. The DNA shown is the 39-base CDR3, in frame from base 1. The library came from multiplex PCR. Sequencing relied on an Illumina HiSeq 4000. iRepertoire HTBI primers and Arm-PCR amplification of CDR3 regions were used to construct TCR beta libraries. PCR products were gel purified before sequencing. In the paper's pipeline: Gene usage analysis of CDR3 amino acid clonotypes relied on the 60 or so TRBV and over 13 TRBJ segments identified across samples. COPE and FqMerger were used to merge the filtered high-quality paired reads into contigs. BLAST was used to align contigs to IMGT TRBV, TRBD and TRBJ reference genes, and CDR3 was defined according to IMGT. Clonotypes above 0.1% frequency were classified as highly expanded clones. Shannon entropy served as the measure of repertoire diversity, while the Gini coefficient captured V-J evenness. Clonotypes shared by more than one individual were considered public. Starting from the raw public reads, TCRdb applied fastp trimming at Q25, assembled clones with MiXCR and retained in-frame beta chains. For every CDR3 protein sequence, its rows merge into one entry that carries the most common genes and DNA. The V and J calls were not made by the authors but by TCRdb's processing. Present in this sample are more than 300,000 distinct CDR3 sequences, less than 30% of which were seen just once. The ten largest clones add up to about 29% of the sample.

The data were obtained in a study of regulatory T cells in long-lasting Graves disease (dated by TCRdb to about 2021). Context from the whole study: Persistent Graves' disease meant more than 5 years of antithyroid drug treatment with TSH receptor autoantibodies that stayed positive. Patients with persistent Graves' disease were compared with patients with newly diagnosed Graves' disease using TCR sequencing and RNA sequencing of peripheral blood. The study took place in China and was registered as a clinical trial. A total of 33 samples underwent TCR sequencing, from about 13 patients with persistent Graves' disease and approximately 20 patients with newly diagnosed Graves' disease. In the clinical cohort, patients with persistent Graves' disease had used antithyroid drugs for an average of roughly ten years. The paper's findings and limits, for the study overall: Persistent disease showed preferential use of TRBV28, TRBJ1-2 and TRBJ2-5, whereas newly diagnosed disease favored TRBV20-1 and TRBJ2-1. More public clonotypes were shared among persistent patients (under 3,000) than among newly diagnosed patients (966). The study examined only peripheral blood because the primary lesion, thyroid tissue, could not be accessed. Compared with newly diagnosed patients, patients with persistent Graves' disease had lower TCR Shannon entropy and fewer highly expanded clones, which suggests clonal expansion. Only the TCR beta chain was sequenced and analyzed. As a limitation, the authors acknowledged that the small sample size may reduce accuracy.

The TCR comes from a woman aged 40 to 50 with Graves disease. Donor details come from another sample of the same person, matched by shared clones. The sample here was peripheral blood mononuclear cells (PBMCs), taken when the disease was refractory, from a patient treated with antithyroid drugs. The chain was built from TRBV6-5 and TRBJ1-3; no confident D gene assignment can be made. CDR3 region: CASSSRSGNTIYF. The DNA sequence is given as TGTGCCAGCAGTTCGCGGTCTGGAAACACCATATATTTT.